Included here is one T cell receptor beta chain sequence, with context. This sample is drawn from a study of blood T cell repertoires in COVID-19. Measured with immunoSEQ multiplex PCR; TCRdb has only the in-frame clones, and not every one. Here the sample spans under 550,000 clones, approximately 90% being singletons. This CDR3 is built from 14 residues. The germline CDR1 and CDR2 sequences are ENHRY and SYGVKD. Trimming removed 5 bases from V and 3 bases from J; junction bases left unmatched: 4. The chain has TRBV10-3 and TRBJ2-3, with 8 bases that match TRBD2. The receptor was derived from a man aged 18 to 29 with COVID-19, enrolled during active disease. The sequenced material came from peripheral blood. CDR3 sequence (DNA): TGTGCCATCAGTCCAGGACTAGCAACAGATACGCAGTATTTT. Translation: CAISPGLATDTQYF.